These 23 T cell receptor beta chains originate from one sample sequenced in a study of shared clonotypes between healthy human individuals (dated by TCRdb to the early 2020s). Receptors were amplified or captured by the immunoSEQ multiplex PCR assay. Here the immuneACCESS table is served through TCRdb, limited to in-frame sequences with V and J called. Missing clones are a known gap in these copies; in checked studies unresolved V genes cover under half, and the rest lacks a known reason. The sample profile shows fewer than 200,000 clones; 90% to 95% of them were found once. Of the sample, 0.065% to 0.07% falls within the top ten clones. The sample comprised naive CD4+ T cells sorted from blood. The cell subset or site label, as the study defines it: CD45RA+ positively selected. The receptors derive from a young woman in good health.

This chain connects TRBV18 to TRBJ2-7; either TRBD1 or TRBD2 may supply D (5 bases each). Germline V gene data show CDR1 as KGHSH and CDR2 as LQKENI. Trimming cost V 4 bases and J 0 bases, with 10 bases left between them. The CDR3 length is 14 residues. CDR3 loop: CASSLPGLSYEQYF. The CDR3 DNA reads TGTGCCAGCTCACTACCGGGGCTCTCCTACGAGCAGTACTTC.

As regards this clone: This sample also contains other DNA sequences that code for the same CDR3. CDR3 residues: CASSLQGPTEAFF. In DNA, the CDR3 is TGTGCCAGCAGCTTGCAAGGGCCCACTGAAGCTTTCTTT. V gene TRBV7-9 combines with J gene TRBJ1-1; D is unclear. Trimming stripped 3 bases from V and 4 bases from J, with 9 bases between. Germline values: CDR1 SEHNR, CDR2 FQNEAQ (reference sequence). CDR3 length: 13 amino acids.

The chain joins TRBV4-1 to TRBJ2-2; 8 bases align to TRBD2. Germline loops: CDR1 MGHRA, CDR2 YSYEKL. V lost 6 bases to trimming and J lost 1 base; unmatched junction nucleotides: 1. This CDR3 has 14 residues. The CDR3 region is CASRLAENTGELFF. The CDR3 coding sequence is TGCGCCAGCAGACTAGCGGAGAACACCGGGGAGCTGTTTTTT.

The V call is TRBV28, the J call TRBJ2-3, with 15 positions matching TRBD2. V lost 2 bases, J lost 3 bases, and 15 bases stayed unmatched. Germline V gene data show CDR1 as MDHEN and CDR2 as SYDVKM. The CDR3 is made up of 21 amino acids. The CDR3 is CASSLTIGLAGGPYRTDTQYF. DNA of the CDR3: TGTGCCAGCAGTTTAACGATAGGACTAGCGGGAGGGCCTTATAGGACAGATACGCAGTATTTT.

The chain is built from TRBV28 and TRBJ2-3; 7 bases are shared with TRBD2. Germline assignment: CDR1 MDHEN and CDR2 SYDVKM. V was clipped by 2 bases and J by 4 bases; unmatched bases: 9. CDR3 length: 16 residues. CDR3: CASSLDLAGVADTQYF. DNA of the CDR3: TGTGCCAGCAGTTTAGATCTCGCGGGAGTGGCAGATACGCAGTATTTT.

The gene calls are TRBV9 and TRBJ1-2; D unresolved. Trimming shortened V by 3 bases and J by 8 bases, and 14 bases separated the two germline ends. The CDR3 covers 13 residues. Germline-derived CDR1 and CDR2 are SGDLS and YYNGEE. The CDR3 DNA reads TGTGCCAGCAGCGAGGGCCCGGAGGGCGGCTACACCTTC. Translation gives CASSEGPEGGYTF.

This clone was seen only a few times. The chain combines TRBV2 with TRBJ2-7, with 7 nucleotides matching TRBD1. Germline V CDR1 and CDR2: SNHLY, FYNNEI. After removal of 11 bases from V and 5 bases from J, the junction contained 9 bases not matched to a gene. The CDR3 consists of 12 residues. The CDR3 DNA reads as TGTGCCGGAATGACAGGGTGGGACGAGCAGTACTTC. Its translation: CAGMTGWDEQYF.

This sequence joins TRBV7-1 and TRBJ1-1; D unresolved. TRBV7-1 is an ORF; its function is uncertain. Trimming shortened V by 5 bases and J by 10 bases, and 14 bases separated the two germline ends. The CDR3 covers 12 residues. For the CDR3, the DNA is TGTGCCAGCAGCCCCTTTGGTATTCGAGCTTTCTTT. It encodes CASSPFGIRAFF.

The V call is TRBV18, the J call TRBJ1-5; the D gene is possibly TRBD1 (5 bases). Trimming cost V 5 bases and J 0 bases, with 14 bases left between them. CDR1 is KGHSH and CDR2 is LQKENI in the germline V gene. There are 16 residues in the CDR3. CDR3 nucleotides: TGTGCCAGCTCATCAAAGGAGGGGAATAGCAATCAGCCCCAGCATTTT. It encodes CASSSKEGNSNQPQHF.

J is TRBJ2-5 and V is TRBV7-7, with 7 bases identical to TRBD1. CDR1 and CDR2 from the germline V gene are SSHAT and FNYEAQ (reference sequence). The V and J ends lost 5 bases and 9 bases, in that order; junction bases with no gene match: 3. This CDR3 spans 11 amino acids. This CDR3 reads CASSRQGPQYF. In DNA form, the CDR3 reads TGTGCCAGCAGCCGACAGGGACCCCAGTACTTC.

This chain links TRBV7-8 with TRBJ1-1, with 7 bases aligning to TRBD1. Unmatched junction bases numbered 5, after V lost 2 bases and J lost 8 bases. Germline CDR1 SGHVS, CDR2 FQNEAQ. The CDR3 contains 13 residues. The chain's CDR3 is CASSLRQGGEAFF. CDR3 DNA: TGTGCCAGCAGCTTAAGACAGGGCGGCGAAGCTTTCTTT.

This chain joins TRBV6-5 and TRBJ2-7; D is undetermined. Germline assignment: CDR1 MNHEY and CDR2 SVGAGI. The CDR3 is 14 residues long. V lost 7 bases, J lost 0 bases, and 13 bases lay in between. The DNA of the CDR3 is TGTGCCAGCATCGATGGTGGCAGCTCCTACGAGCAGTACTTC. Encoded protein: CASIDGGSSYEQYF.

The chain couples TRBV21-1 to TRBJ2-6; the D call in the table, TRBD2, was not verified against the DNA. TRBV21-1 is assigned pseudogene status. This CDR3 comprises 16 residues. CDR3 loop: CARSGRALDGANVLTF. In DNA, the CDR3 is TGTGCCAGGTCCGGGAGGGCCTTAGATGGGGCCAACGTCCTGACTTTC.

This chain links TRBV6-1 with TRBJ2-5, with TRBD1 as a possible D gene (6 bases). The length of the CDR3 is 13 residues. Germline V gives CDR1 MNHNS, CDR2 SASEGT. The ends were cut back, 6 bases at V and 1 base at J, with 9 bases in the middle. This CDR3 is CASRRTAQETQYF. CDR3 bases: TGTGCCAGCAGAAGGACAGCCCAAGAGACCCAGTACTTC.

The genes are TRBV11-2 and TRBJ2-7; D is ambiguous. The CDR3 has 15 residues. Germline values: CDR1 SGHAT, CDR2 FQNNGV. The ends were cut back, 0 bases at V and 0 bases at J, with 9 bases in the middle. DNA for the CDR3: TGTGCCAGCAGCTTAGATTATCCAACCTCCTACGAGCAGTACTTC. Translated: CASSLDYPTSYEQYF.

This rearrangement joins TRBV19 to TRBJ1-5; D is possibly TRBD1 (5 bases). Germline-derived CDR1 and CDR2 are LNHDA and SQIVND (reference sequence). The CDR3 has 16 residues. Trimming took 3 bases from V and 3 from J, leaving 15 bases between them. The CDR3 loop is CASSIRGKQSNQPQHF. The CDR3 region has the DNA TGTGCCAGTAGTATTCGGGGGAAACAATCCAATCAGCCCCAGCATTTT.

V usage is TRBV5-1 and J usage is TRBJ2-1; TRBD2 aligns across 10 bases. V was pared by 0 bases and J by 5 bases, with 2 bases of the junction left unmatched. The germline V gene has CDR1 SGHRS and CDR2 YFSETQ. The CDR3 runs 15 residues. The CDR3 protein is CASSLGTSGNNEQFF. CDR3 sequence (DNA): TGCGCCAGCAGCTTGGGAACTAGCGGGAACAATGAGCAGTTCTTC.

In this sample, this clone turned up once. The rearrangement joins TRBV5-8 to TRBJ2-1; the match to TRBD2 covers 10 bases. Looked up from germline, CDR1 is SGHTS and CDR2 is YDEGEE. The CDR3 loop spans 20 amino acids. With 5 bases clipped from V and 8 bases from J, the junction kept 25 bases outside the gene matches. CDR3 in amino acids: CASRHQLGLAGETVDDEQFF. As DNA, the CDR3 is TGTGCCAGCAGACACCAGCTGGGTCTAGCGGGAGAAACTGTGGATGATGAGCAGTTCTTC. The whole variable domain, remainder taken from reference TRBV5-8 and TRBJ2-1, is EAGVTQSPTHLIKTRGQQATLRCSPISGHTSVYWYQQALGLGLQFLLWYDEGEERNRGNFPPRFSGRQFPNYSSELNVNALELEDSALYLCASRHQLGLAGETVDDEQFFGPGTRLTVL.

This clone was seen only once. The chain employs TRBV7-3 and TRBJ2-1; 8 bases match TRBD2. Trimming removed 5 bases from V and 7 bases from J; junction bases left unmatched: 13. The germline CDR1 and CDR2 sequences are SGHTA and FQGTGA. This CDR3 is 16 amino acids long. The CDR3 loop reads CASSPPGGLHSNEQFF. The CDR3 DNA sequence: TGTGCCAGCAGCCCCCCGGGGGGGTTACATAGTAATGAGCAGTTCTTC.

The gene calls are TRBV18 and TRBJ2-1, with 10 bases identical to TRBD2. With 1 base clipped from V and 8 bases from J, the junction kept 8 bases outside the gene matches. The CDR3 contains 16 residues. Germline V CDR1 and CDR2: KGHSH, LQKENI. CDR3 in DNA: TGTGCCAGCTCACCACGGGTAGCGGGAGGCTTAGATGAGCAGTTCTTC. Its protein product is CASSPRVAGGLDEQFF.

DNA for the CDR3: TGTGCCAGCAGCCTTAGACAGGACCATGAAAAACTGTTTTTT. Amino acid sequence: CASSLRQDHEKLFF. The chain couples TRBV7-6 to TRBJ1-4; TRBD1 is a possible D gene (6 bases). The germline V gene encodes CDR1 SGHVS and CDR2 FNYEAQ. Trimming stripped 5 bases from V and 6 bases from J, with 13 bases between. The CDR3 loop spans 14 amino acids. The complete variable domain, with remaining parts taken from reference TRBV7-6 and TRBJ1-4, reads GAGVSQSPRYKVTKRGQDVALRCDPISGHVSLYWYRQALGQGPEFLTYFNYEAQQDKSGLPNDRFSAERPEGSISTLTIQRTEQRDSAMYRCASSLRQDHEKLFFGSGTQLSVL.

The genes are TRBV28 and TRBJ2-5; D remains unclear. The J call may be incorrect, as the DNA end agrees better with TRBJ2-7. Germline CDR1 is MDHEN and CDR2 is SYDVKM. This CDR3 has 12 amino acids. The CDR3 DNA reads as TGTGCCAGCAGTAGTGTCTCCTACGAGCAGTACTTC. This sequence encodes CASSSVSYEQYF.

The chain links TRBV6-6 to TRBJ1-4; D is uncertain. The CDR3 loop spans 12 amino acids. The V end lost 4 bases, the J end lost 8 bases, and 8 bases lay between the germline ends. Germline CDR1 MNHNY, CDR2 SVGAGI (reference sequence). The CDR3, as DNA: TGTGCCAGCAGTTTAGCGGGAGAAAAACTGTTTTTT. Translated, it gives CASSLAGEKLFF.